This T cell receptor beta chain was profiled in a study of tumor-infiltrating lymphocytes in primary liver carcinoma. Across the whole study: Male and female patients aged 30 to 69 years made up the cohort. With diameters of about 4 to 11 cm, tumors were stage T1-T3 N0M0. Study results and limitations: Tumors carried a top-250-clone fraction significantly exceeding that of blood (p = 0.039).

With a constant-region primer, TCR beta cDNA was made from about 0.5 ug of total RNA. Libraries of TCR beta came from three nested multiplex PCR rounds with slightly modified ARM-PCR. Each of the first two PCR rounds ran approximately 10 cycles with TRBV1-TRBV30 forward and C-beta reverse primers. TCRdb re-analysed the multiplex PCR reads in MiXCR, keeping a single row per CDR3 protein. The data hold more than 30,000 distinct CDR3 sequences, with roughly 77% observed a single time. For this clonotype: Its antigen is currently unknown.

V shed 9 bases, J shed 5 bases, and the junction held 19 bases outside the gene matches. Per the germline V gene, CDR1 is MNHEY and CDR2 is SVGAGI. The CDR3 totals 16 residues. Unsorted bulk tissue, about 19-30 mg of it, served as the source for co-extraction of RNA and DNA. Chronic HBV infection was present in the patients, who were treatment-naive. The chain is built from TRBV6-5 and TRBJ2-7; 7 nucleotides match TRBD2. The origin of this receptor is a man aged 35 to 55 with primary liver carcinoma and hepatitis B virus infection. Sequencing was carried out using tumor-adjacent normal liver tissue. The DNA of the CDR3 is TGTGCCAGTAGTCCCTTCGTTTGGGGGGAGGGCAACGAGCAGTACTTC. It codes for CASSPFVWGEGNEQYF.